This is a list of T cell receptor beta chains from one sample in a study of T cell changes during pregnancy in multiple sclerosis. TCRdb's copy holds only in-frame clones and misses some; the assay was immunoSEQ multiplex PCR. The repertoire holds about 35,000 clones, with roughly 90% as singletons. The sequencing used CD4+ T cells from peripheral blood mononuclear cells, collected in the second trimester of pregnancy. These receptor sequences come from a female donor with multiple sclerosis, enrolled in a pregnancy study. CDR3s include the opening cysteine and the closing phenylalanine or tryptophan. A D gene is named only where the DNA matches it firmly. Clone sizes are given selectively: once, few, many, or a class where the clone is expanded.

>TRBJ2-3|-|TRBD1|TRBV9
CASSTGVWADTQYF
TGTGCCAGCAGTACAGGGGTCTGGGCAGATACGCAGTATTTT
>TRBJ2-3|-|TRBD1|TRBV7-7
CASSLLGTGVPDTQYF
TGTGCCAGCAGCCTCCTCGGGACAGGGGTCCCAGATACGCAGTATTTT
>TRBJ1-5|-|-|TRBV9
CASSLGPNQPQHF
TGTGCCAGCAGCCTGGGCCCCAATCAGCCCCAGCATTTT
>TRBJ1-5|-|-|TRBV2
CASSLLQGNQPQHF
TGTGCCAGCAGTCTTCTACAGGGCAATCAGCCCCAGCATTTT
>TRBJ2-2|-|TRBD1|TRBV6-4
CASSPDRGITGELFF
TGTGCCAGCAGTCCCGACAGGGGAATCACCGGGGAGCTGTTTTTT
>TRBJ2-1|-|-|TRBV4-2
CASSQDRRRDNEQFF
TGTGCCAGCAGCCAAGATCGCCGCCGAGACAATGAGCAGTTCTTC
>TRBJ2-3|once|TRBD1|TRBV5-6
CASSSTGVRDTQYF
TGTGCCAGCAGCTCCACAGGGGTAAGAGATACGCAGTATTTT
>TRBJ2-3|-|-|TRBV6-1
CASRQLIGTDTQYF
TGTGCCAGCAGGCAACTTATCGGCACAGATACGCAGTATTTT
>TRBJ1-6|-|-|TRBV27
CASSSRPRNSPLHF
TGTGCCAGCAGTTCCCGTCCTCGTAATTCACCCCTCCACTTT
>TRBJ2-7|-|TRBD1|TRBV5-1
CASSKGQVGEQYF
TGCGCCAGCAGCAAAGGACAGGTTGGCGAGCAGTACTTC
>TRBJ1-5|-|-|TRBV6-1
CASSEAFRGSQPQHF
TGTGCCAGCAGTGAAGCGTTCCGGGGTTCGCAGCCCCAGCATTTT
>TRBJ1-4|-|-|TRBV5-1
CASRSDSTNEKLFF
TGCGCCAGCAGGTCAGACTCAACTAATGAAAAACTGTTTTTT
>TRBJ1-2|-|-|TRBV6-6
CASSYPEQGNYGYTF
TGTGCCAGCAGTTACCCCGAACAGGGAAACTATGGCTACACCTTC
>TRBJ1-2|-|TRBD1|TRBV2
CASTIGQGGYGYTF
TGTGCCAGCACCATCGGACAGGGGGGGTATGGCTACACCTTC
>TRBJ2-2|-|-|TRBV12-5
CASGPPAGELFF
TGTGCTAGTGGGCCCCCGGCCGGGGAGCTGTTTTTT